This T cell receptor beta chain was captured in a study of cytomegalovirus exposure and HLA in healthy donors. Study overall: Some 91 million unique TCRs from HLA-typed donors were held in an early release of data. Genetic ancestry analysis placed under 90% of the 410 or so donors that were genotyped in the Caucasian-associated cluster.

In the PCR, 60 Vbeta and 13 Jbeta primers were used. Only in-frame clones appear in the TCRdb table, and some are missing; sequencing was by immunoSEQ multiplex PCR. This sample has approximately 150,000 clones, with around 85% found just once. Findings and limits, study-wide: A later analysis found most CMV-associated TCR beta chains apparently HLA-restricted. Immune exposure information available was restricted to CMV serostatus.

This clone was observed once. Its antigen is still unknown. This receptor was obtained from a woman aged 25 to 45 in good health and CMV-seronegative. The sequencing input was PBMCs.

The CDR3 reads CASSPNGVGRGYTF. CDR3 bases: TGTGCCAGCTCACCAAATGGTGTGGGCCGAGGCTACACCTTC. The chain couples TRBV18 to TRBJ1-2; D not certain. Between the trimmed V and J ends, which lost 2 bases and 8 bases, there was a span of 15 bases. This CDR3 is 14 amino acids long. Germline V gene lookup returns CDR1 KGHSH and CDR2 LQKENI.